These T cell receptor beta chains were read from a single sample in a study of blood T cell repertoires in COVID-19. Sequencing used immunoSEQ multiplex PCR; TCRdb keeps in-frame clones, though not all of them. Here the sample spans 200,000 to 250,000 clones, approximately 80% being singletons. Sequenced input: peripheral blood. These receptors all stem from a woman aged 18-29 years with acute or convalescent COVID-19. The CDR3 runs from the conserved cysteine through the conserved F or W. Each record gives: V gene, J gene, D gene, clone size, CDR3 protein, CDR3 DNA. D genes are given only for firm matches. Size is omitted from some rows. Given values are once, few, many or a class for expanded clones.

v_call: TRBV5-1; j_call: TRBJ2-1; d_call: -; clone_size: -; cdr3_aa: CASSLAGWSSYNEQFF; cdr3_nt: TGCGCCAGCAGCTTGGCGGGTTGGAGCTCCTACAATGAGCAGTTCTTC
v_call: TRBV28; j_call: TRBJ2-3; d_call: -; clone_size: many; cdr3_aa: CASSLVWDLRETDTQYF; cdr3_nt: TGTGCCAGCAGTCTTGTATGGGACTTAAGAGAGACAGATACGCAGTATTTT
v_call: TRBV12-5; j_call: TRBJ2-1; d_call: -; clone_size: -; cdr3_aa: CASGLGTDEQFF; cdr3_nt: TGTGCTAGTGGTTTGGGTACGGATGAGCAGTTCTTC
v_call: TRBV18; j_call: TRBJ2-1; d_call: TRBD2; clone_size: -; cdr3_aa: CASSPYGLADYNEQFF; cdr3_nt: TGTGCCAGCTCACCTTACGGACTAGCGGACTACAATGAGCAGTTCTTC
v_call: TRBV7-9; j_call: TRBJ2-3; d_call: TRBD2; clone_size: few; cdr3_aa: CASSIRTSGTGTDTQYF; cdr3_nt: TGTGCCAGCAGCATCCGGACTAGCGGGACTGGCACAGATACGCAGTATTTT
v_call: TRBV9; j_call: TRBJ1-2; d_call: TRBD1; clone_size: -; cdr3_aa: CASSVVESGGAGGYTF; cdr3_nt: TGTGCCAGCAGCGTAGTAGAGTCAGGGGGCGCGGGTGGCTACACCTTC
v_call: TRBV4-3; j_call: TRBJ2-7; d_call: -; clone_size: few; cdr3_aa: CASSQDWGRGSAYEQYF; cdr3_nt: TGCGCCAGCAGCCAAGATTGGGGCAGGGGAAGCGCCTACGAGCAGTACTTC
v_call: TRBV14; j_call: TRBJ2-1; d_call: TRBD2; clone_size: few; cdr3_aa: CASSQVFRTSGSNEQFF; cdr3_nt: TGTGCCAGCAGCCAAGTGTTTAGGACTAGCGGGAGCAATGAGCAGTTCTTC
v_call: TRBV9; j_call: TRBJ2-1; d_call: -; clone_size: -; cdr3_aa: CASSVALASAYNEQFF; cdr3_nt: TGTGCCAGCAGCGTAGCTCTGGCTAGCGCTTACAATGAGCAGTTCTTC
v_call: TRBV9; j_call: TRBJ2-6; d_call: -; clone_size: -; cdr3_aa: CASSPTSAGANVLTF; cdr3_nt: TGTGCCAGCAGCCCCACATCAGCTGGGGCCAACGTCCTGACTTTC
v_call: TRBV10-3; j_call: TRBJ2-3; d_call: -; clone_size: -; cdr3_aa: CAISESNPGATTDTQYF; cdr3_nt: TGTGCCATCAGTGAGTCGAATCCTGGGGCCACCACAGATACGCAGTATTTT
v_call: TRBV7-6; j_call: TRBJ2-7; d_call: -; clone_size: -; cdr3_aa: CASSLGPHSPAGSYEQYF; cdr3_nt: TGTGCCAGCAGCTTAGGTCCCCACTCTCCGGCAGGGTCCTACGAGCAGTACTTC
v_call: TRBV18; j_call: TRBJ2-3; d_call: -; clone_size: -; cdr3_aa: CASSPSRTGASTDTQYF; cdr3_nt: TGTGCCAGCTCACCATCGAGAACAGGAGCTAGCACAGATACGCAGTATTTT
v_call: TRBV7-8; j_call: TRBJ1-1; d_call: TRBD1; clone_size: -; cdr3_aa: CASSLAGTGNTEAFF; cdr3_nt: TGTGCCAGCAGCTTAGCGGGGACAGGGAACACTGAAGCTTTCTTT
v_call: TRBV24-1; j_call: TRBJ1-5; d_call: TRBD1; clone_size: -; cdr3_aa: CATSDSGQGKPQHF; cdr3_nt: TGTGCCACCAGTGATTCTGGACAGGGGAAGCCCCAGCATTTT
v_call: TRBV7-2; j_call: TRBJ2-7; d_call: TRBD2; clone_size: -; cdr3_aa: CASSFSGGRAGNEQYF; cdr3_nt: TGTGCCAGCAGCTTTTCTGGCGGGAGGGCCGGGAACGAGCAGTACTTC
v_call: TRBV27; j_call: TRBJ2-1; d_call: -; clone_size: -; cdr3_aa: CASSFVPGWNEQFF; cdr3_nt: TGTGCCAGCAGTTTTGTCCCAGGGTGGAATGAGCAGTTCTTC
v_call: TRBV27; j_call: TRBJ2-7; d_call: -; clone_size: -; cdr3_aa: CASSRGGGNYYEQYF; cdr3_nt: TGTGCCAGCAGCAGAGGGGGGGGGAACTACTACGAGCAGTACTTC
v_call: TRBV11-1; j_call: TRBJ2-7; d_call: -; clone_size: once; cdr3_aa: CASSLVGGVYEQYF; cdr3_nt: TGTGCCAGCAGCTTAGTCGGCGGGGTCTACGAGCAGTACTTC
v_call: TRBV6-4; j_call: TRBJ1-1; d_call: -; clone_size: -; cdr3_aa: CASSERGNTEAFF; cdr3_nt: TGTGCCAGCAGTGAGCGGGGTAACACTGAAGCTTTCTTT
v_call: TRBV4-1; j_call: TRBJ2-1; d_call: TRBD2; clone_size: -; cdr3_aa: CASSQPGTSGNEQFF; cdr3_nt: TGCGCCAGCAGCCAACCCGGGACTAGCGGTAATGAGCAGTTCTTC
v_call: TRBV6-4; j_call: TRBJ1-2; d_call: TRBD1; clone_size: -; cdr3_aa: CASSAGTGSNYGYTF; cdr3_nt: TGTGCCAGCAGTGCCGGGACAGGTTCTAACTATGGCTACACCTTC
v_call: TRBV6-6; j_call: TRBJ1-5; d_call: -; clone_size: -; cdr3_aa: CASSYGADSQPQHF; cdr3_nt: TGTGCCAGCAGTTACGGGGCCGACAGTCAGCCCCAGCATTTT
v_call: TRBV20-1; j_call: TRBJ2-7; d_call: -; clone_size: -; cdr3_aa: CSASPKGLSTYEQYF; cdr3_nt: TGCAGTGCTAGTCCCAAGGGGCTTTCAACCTACGAGCAGTACTTC
v_call: TRBV4-2; j_call: TRBJ2-1; d_call: TRBD2; clone_size: -; cdr3_aa: CASSQVGGSFPDSYNEQFF; cdr3_nt: TGTGCCAGCAGCCAAGTCGGCGGGAGTTTCCCTGACTCCTACAATGAGCAGTTCTTC
v_call: TRBV19; j_call: TRBJ2-7; d_call: -; clone_size: -; cdr3_aa: CASSTLGDTSYEQYF; cdr3_nt: TGTGCCAGTAGCACCCTTGGGGACACGTCCTACGAGCAGTACTTC
v_call: TRBV12-3/TRBV12-4; j_call: TRBJ2-7; d_call: -; clone_size: -; cdr3_aa: CASTGDNHYEQYF; cdr3_nt: TGTGCCAGCACTGGGGACAACCACTACGAGCAGTACTTC
v_call: TRBV6-5; j_call: TRBJ1-6; d_call: TRBD1; clone_size: -; cdr3_aa: CANRGQLYNSPLHF; cdr3_nt: TGTGCCAACAGGGGACAGCTCTATAATTCACCCCTCCACTTT
v_call: TRBV11-1; j_call: TRBJ1-1; d_call: -; clone_size: -; cdr3_aa: CASSSKLGPQGRAFF; cdr3_nt: TGTGCCAGCAGCTCAAAACTTGGGCCACAGGGAAGGGCTTTCTTT
v_call: TRBV3-1/TRBV3-2; j_call: TRBJ2-6; d_call: -; clone_size: -; cdr3_aa: CASSPTQWVGGSGANVLTF; cdr3_nt: TGTGCCAGCAGCCCGACCCAATGGGTAGGGGGCTCTGGGGCCAACGTCCTGACTTTC
v_call: TRBV18; j_call: TRBJ1-5; d_call: -; clone_size: -; cdr3_aa: CASSPFDTGSSNQPQHF; cdr3_nt: TGTGCCAGCTCACCATTTGATACAGGGTCTAGCAATCAGCCCCAGCATTTT
v_call: TRBV6-2/TRBV6-3; j_call: TRBJ2-1; d_call: TRBD2; clone_size: -; cdr3_aa: CASSTSDGRYNEQFF; cdr3_nt: TGTGCCAGCAGCACTAGCGACGGGAGGTACAATGAGCAGTTCTTC
v_call: TRBV24-1; j_call: TRBJ1-6; d_call: TRBD1; clone_size: -; cdr3_aa: CATRTGNNSPLHF; cdr3_nt: TGTGCCACCAGGACAGGGAATAATTCACCCCTCCACTTT
v_call: TRBV2; j_call: TRBJ2-3; d_call: TRBD1; clone_size: -; cdr3_aa: CASNYRGPTDTQYF; cdr3_nt: TGTGCCAGCAATTACAGGGGCCCCACAGATACGCAGTATTTT
v_call: TRBV3-1/TRBV3-2; j_call: TRBJ2-7; d_call: TRBD2; clone_size: -; cdr3_aa: CASSQGLAGIYEQYF; cdr3_nt: TGTGCCAGCAGCCAAGGACTAGCCGGCATCTACGAGCAGTACTTC
v_call: TRBV10-1; j_call: TRBJ2-2; d_call: TRBD1; clone_size: many; cdr3_aa: CASSVGIGGAGELFF; cdr3_nt: TGCGCCAGCAGTGTTGGAATAGGGGGCGCGGGGGAGCTGTTTTTT
v_call: TRBV3-1/TRBV3-2; j_call: TRBJ2-1; d_call: TRBD2; clone_size: -; cdr3_aa: CASSYLAGAQNEQFF; cdr3_nt: TGTGCCAGCAGCTACCTAGCGGGAGCCCAGAATGAGCAGTTCTTC
v_call: TRBV2; j_call: TRBJ1-6; d_call: TRBD1; clone_size: -; cdr3_aa: CASFRTGENSPLHF; cdr3_nt: TGTGCCAGCTTTCGGACAGGGGAAAATTCACCCCTCCACTTT
v_call: TRBV18; j_call: TRBJ2-5; d_call: -; clone_size: -; cdr3_aa: CASSPGTSKETQYF; cdr3_nt: TGTGCCAGCTCACCGGGCACTAGCAAAGAGACCCAGTACTTC
v_call: TRBV9; j_call: TRBJ2-3; d_call: TRBD2; clone_size: -; cdr3_aa: CASNRGGVTQYF; cdr3_nt: TGTGCCAGCAACCGGGGGGGTGTTACGCAGTATTTT
v_call: TRBV7-6; j_call: TRBJ2-3; d_call: TRBD2; clone_size: -; cdr3_aa: CASSLRLAGATSTDTQYF; cdr3_nt: TGTGCCAGCAGCTTAAGACTAGCGGGAGCCACTAGCACAGATACGCAGTATTTT
v_call: TRBV5-4; j_call: TRBJ2-7; d_call: TRBD2; clone_size: -; cdr3_aa: CASSLGGTSGAYEQYF; cdr3_nt: TGTGCCAGCAGCTTGGGCGGGACTAGCGGTGCCTACGAGCAGTACTTC
v_call: TRBV30; j_call: TRBJ1-5; d_call: -; clone_size: -; cdr3_aa: CAWSVYSNQPQHF; cdr3_nt: TGTGCCTGGAGTGTCTATAGCAATCAGCCCCAGCATTTT
v_call: TRBV9; j_call: TRBJ1-1; d_call: -; clone_size: -; cdr3_aa: CASSVGTDTEAFF; cdr3_nt: TGTGCCAGCAGCGTAGGGACAGACACTGAAGCTTTCTTT
v_call: TRBV4-3; j_call: TRBJ2-3; d_call: -; clone_size: -; cdr3_aa: CPPRRRRGAIDSSTDTQYF; cdr3_nt: TGCCCCCCCCGCCGCCGCAGGGGGGCTATTGATTCTAGCACAGATACGCAGTATTTT
v_call: TRBV5-4; j_call: TRBJ2-7; d_call: TRBD2; clone_size: -; cdr3_aa: CASSPSGRREQYF; cdr3_nt: TGTGCCAGCAGCCCTAGCGGGAGGAGGGAGCAGTACTTC
v_call: TRBV27; j_call: TRBJ1-5; d_call: -; clone_size: few; cdr3_aa: CASSWRANQPQHF; cdr3_nt: TGTGCCAGCAGTTGGCGGGCTAATCAGCCCCAGCATTTT
v_call: TRBV27; j_call: TRBJ2-7; d_call: -; clone_size: -; cdr3_aa: CASREGAGVIYEQYF; cdr3_nt: TGTGCCAGCAGGGAGGGGGCTGGGGTGATCTACGAGCAGTACTTC
v_call: TRBV19; j_call: TRBJ2-3; d_call: TRBD2; clone_size: -; cdr3_aa: CASSMRLAGGGDTQYF; cdr3_nt: TGTGCCAGTAGTATGCGGCTAGCGGGAGGAGGCGATACGCAGTATTTT
v_call: TRBV10-2; j_call: TRBJ1-1; d_call: -; clone_size: -; cdr3_aa: CASSMGRTEAFF; cdr3_nt: TGCGCCAGCAGTATGGGGCGGACTGAAGCTTTCTTT
v_call: TRBV28; j_call: TRBJ2-1; d_call: -; clone_size: -; cdr3_aa: CASSLVSSYNEQFF; cdr3_nt: TGTGCCAGCAGTTTGGTGAGCTCCTACAATGAGCAGTTCTTC
v_call: TRBV3-1/TRBV3-2; j_call: TRBJ2-7; d_call: TRBD2; clone_size: -; cdr3_aa: CASSRGLAGSEQYF; cdr3_nt: TGTGCCAGCAGCCGTGGACTAGCGGGAAGTGAGCAGTACTTC
v_call: TRBV10-3; j_call: TRBJ2-3; d_call: -; clone_size: -; cdr3_aa: CAISELKDGLSGDTQYF; cdr3_nt: TGTGCCATCAGTGAGCTGAAGGATGGACTCTCGGGAGATACGCAGTATTTT
v_call: TRBV28; j_call: TRBJ2-1; d_call: TRBD2; clone_size: -; cdr3_aa: CASSLLVGGRSDEQFF; cdr3_nt: TGTGCCAGCAGTTTATTAGTTGGCGGGAGATCGGATGAGCAGTTCTTC
v_call: TRBV9; j_call: TRBJ1-4; d_call: -; clone_size: -; cdr3_aa: CASSPRGSRTEKLFF; cdr3_nt: TGTGCCAGCAGCCCCCGCGGGAGTCGGACAGAAAAACTGTTTTTT
v_call: TRBV5-5; j_call: TRBJ2-2; d_call: -; clone_size: -; cdr3_aa: CASSLTKIDTGELFF; cdr3_nt: TGTGCCAGCAGCTTGACTAAAATAGACACCGGGGAGCTGTTTTTT
v_call: TRBV30; j_call: TRBJ1-5; d_call: TRBD1; clone_size: -; cdr3_aa: CAWSGGQGSKPQHF; cdr3_nt: TGTGCCTGGAGTGGAGGACAGGGGAGCAAGCCCCAGCATTTT
v_call: TRBV3-1/TRBV3-2; j_call: TRBJ1-2; d_call: TRBD1; clone_size: few; cdr3_aa: CASSQGDRGENGYTF; cdr3_nt: TGTGCCAGCAGCCAAGGAGACAGGGGAGAAAATGGCTACACCTTC
v_call: TRBV7-6; j_call: TRBJ2-3; d_call: TRBD1; clone_size: -; cdr3_aa: CASSLARVSGQGATDTQYF; cdr3_nt: TGTGCCAGCAGCTTAGCTAGGGTCTCTGGTCAGGGGGCCACAGATACGCAGTATTTT
v_call: TRBV5-1; j_call: TRBJ2-7; d_call: TRBD2; clone_size: few; cdr3_aa: CASSFETSGKGEQYF; cdr3_nt: TGCGCCAGCAGCTTCGAGACTAGCGGGAAGGGCGAGCAGTACTTC